This TCR beta chain was identified during a study of shared clonotypes between healthy human individuals. Overall study results and limits: Generation probability values for non-shared clonotypes were lower than those for clonotypes shared by all four donors.

Profiling relied on immunoSEQ multiplex PCR, and the TCRdb table lists in-frame clones only, not all of them. The table has 2 million to 2.5 million clones, 95% seen once. Every one of the donors was a Caucasian adult that lived in Nashville, Tennessee. A word on this clone: Antigen: not known.

Trimming removed 4 bases from V and 7 bases from J, with 14 bases in between. Looked up from germline, CDR1 is SGHRS and CDR2 is YFSETQ. The CDR3 is made up of 13 amino acids. The sample was naive CD4+ T cells sorted from blood. Subset here: CD45RA+ positively selected. The clonotype was recovered from a man in his late teens or twenties in good health. The V and J genes are TRBV5-1 and TRBJ1-1; a possible D gene is TRBD1 (6 bases). This CDR3 reads CASSPGRGSEAFF. In DNA, the CDR3 is TGCGCCAGCAGCCCAGGGAGGGGGAGTGAAGCTTTCTTT.